This T cell receptor (beta chain) was sequenced for a study of T cell clones after liver transplantation. Study-level information: Patients counted as tolerant after at least one year off all immunosuppression, enzymes not exceeding twice normal. Blood was drawn pre-transplant, before withdrawal, and after full or failed withdrawal. The study's findings and limits: A larger donor-reactive than third-party decline suggested partial antigen-specific deletion. Post-transplant time points were not standardized, so conclusions are preliminary.

This clone has more than one count but fewer than ten. The antigen is unknown. TCRdb's copy holds only in-frame clones and misses some; the assay was immunoSEQ multiplex PCR. The table includes 65,000 to 85,000 clones, approximately 80% detected once. The CDR3 consists of 14 residues. The V end was cut by 6 bases, the J end by 4 bases, with 15 bases between. Per the germline V gene, CDR1 is MDHEN and CDR2 is SYDVKM. This sequence was found in a human patient who received a liver transplant. A subset of T cells may come from the graft donor. The chain combines TRBV28 with TRBJ1-2; D call uncertain. Specimen: CD4+ T cells from blood, collected 48 months after liver transplant. The CDR3 here is CASRGAGTGYGYTF. DNA of the CDR3: TGTGCCAGCAGGGGAGCAGGAACTGGCTATGGCTACACCTTC.